This T cell receptor beta chain came from a study of identifying expanded T cells in peripheral blood. Overall study findings and caveats: Differentially abundant clones: about 1.2 between replicates, just under 17 at about 13 days, less than 25 at four.

Details on this clone: Antigen specificity is unknown.

Repertoires were generated with immunoSEQ multiplex PCR, while TCRdb's copy carries only in-frame clones and drops some. Counted here are about 89,000 clones, 88% occurring once; the ten biggest clones make up over 3%. The CDR3 extends over 18 amino acids. The V and J ends lost 1 base and 0 bases respectively, with 13 bases between them. CDR1 and CDR2 (germline): SGHAT, FQNNGV. No infections or other immune events were documented during collection. The TCR sequence derives from a person aged 18-69 years in good health. Sequenced input: blood. J is TRBJ2-6 and V is TRBV11-2; D is uncertain. CDR3 nucleotide sequence: TGTGCCAGCAGCTTAGTAGGGCCAGGAAGCTCTGGGGCCAACGTCCTGACTTTC. This encodes CASSLVGPGSSGANVLTF.